A single sample gave rise to the 15 T cell receptor beta chains below, sequenced in a study of tumor-infiltrating lymphocytes in primary liver carcinoma. DNA and RNA were both co-extracted from 20-30 mg of bulk tissue that had not been sorted. The researchers produced TCR beta cDNA from roughly 550 ng total RNA with a constant-region primer. Three rounds of nested multiplex PCR with slightly modified ARM-PCR produced TCR beta libraries. PCR rounds one and two used TRBV1-TRBV30 forward primers with a C-beta reverse primer for roughly 10 cycles each. TCRdb reanalysed the multiplex PCR reads using MiXCR and keeps one entry per CDR3 protein. The repertoire consists of around 100,000 distinct CDR3 sequences, with 55% to 80% occurring once and the leading ten covering less than 15%. The sequenced material came from liver tumor tissue from sampling region 2. The subset was: tumor region T2, inferior pole. These receptors came from a woman aged 55-69 years with primary liver carcinoma and hepatitis B virus infection.

This clonotype turned up a few times. The chain joins TRBV6-1 to TRBJ2-1; the match to TRBD2 covers 11 bases. The CDR3 sequence is 15 residues long. Germline lookup yields CDR1 MNHNS and CDR2 SASEGT. Germline trimming cut 7 bases from V and 10 bases from J; bases unmatched to any gene: 12. The CDR3 nucleotides are TGTGCCAGCAAGGAGGGACTAGCGGAAATGGGGGAGCAGTTCTTC. Protein product: CASKEGLAEMGEQFF.

Remarks on this clonotype: A much larger clone lies one base from this, so it may be a read error. The V gene is TRBV5-6, the J gene TRBJ2-5, with a weak D call TRBD1 (6 bases). In germline, CDR1 is SGHDT, CDR2 YYEEEE. The CDR3 extends over 13 amino acids. The germline V and J ends were trimmed by 4 bases and 5 bases, with 12 bases remaining between them. The CDR3 loop reads CASSPKGVETQYF. Written as DNA, the CDR3 is TGTGCCAGCAGCCCCAAGGGGGTTGAGACCCAGTACTTC. The full variable domain, completed using reference TRBV5-6 and TRBJ2-5, is DAGVTQSPTHLIKTRGQQVTLRCSPKSGHDTVSWYQQALGQGPQFIFQYYEEEERQRGNFPDRFSGHQFPNYSSELNVNALLLGDSALYLCASSPKGVETQYFGPGTRLLVL.

This clonotype has only one observation. J is TRBJ2-1 and V is TRBV5-4; D call uncertain. The CDR3 runs 15 residues. V was clipped by 6 bases and J by 6 bases, with 19 bases between them. Germline assignment: CDR1 SGHNT and CDR2 YYREEE (reference sequence). The CDR3, as DNA: TGTGCCAGCACCCCCGGGCCAATCGCAACCAATGAGCAGTTCTTC. It is translated as CASTPGPIATNEQFF.

The CDR3 nucleotides read TGTGTCAACACCGAGAAATACGAGCAGTACTTC. Translated: CVNTEKYEQYF. The chain joins TRBV28 to TRBJ2-7; no definite D call. Germline V gives CDR1 MDHEN, CDR2 SYDVKM. The CDR3 has 11 amino acids.

Regarding this clonotype: No conserved phenylalanine or tryptophan is present at the end of the CDR3, so a read error is the likely explanation. This chain's CDR3 is CASSLGFAGLSYDEQFL. The CDR3 DNA is TGTGCCAGCAGCTTAGGGTTCGCCGGGCTTTCCTACGATGAGCAGTTCTTA. J is TRBJ2-1 and V is TRBV11-3; D is uncertain. This CDR3 region has 17 residues. Germline lookup yields CDR1 SGHNT and CDR2 YENEEA.

In this sample, this clonotype turned up many times. The chain has TRBV30 and TRBJ1-4, with D unresolved. V gave up 4 bases and J gave up 0 bases, with 12 bases separating them. CDR1 GTSNPN and CDR2 SVGIG come from the germline V gene (reference sequence). The CDR3 extends over 15 amino acids. The chain's CDR3 is CAWNNLGATNEKLFF. CDR3 in DNA: TGTGCCTGGAATAACCTTGGGGCAACTAATGAAAAACTGTTTTTT.

On this clonotype: Possible read error: a much larger clone is one base away. This rearrangement joins TRBV12-3 or TRBV12-4 to TRBJ2-3; D is uncertain. V lost 1 base, J lost 2 bases, and 13 bases lay in between. The CDR3 extends over 16 amino acids. CDR3 sequence: CASSLGVGGYTDTQYF. CDR3 coding DNA: TGTGCCAGCAGTTTAGGTGTTGGCGGTTACACAGATACGCAGTATTTT.

Points on this clonotype: One end of the junction fails to match germline, which may point to a read error. This chain's CDR3 is CATRRDRRWETQYF. The CDR3 nucleotides read TGTGCCACCAGAAGAGATCGGCGGTGGGAGACCCAGTACTTC. The J gene is TRBJ2-5, the V gene TRBV15; D remains ambiguous. Germline loops: CDR1 LNHNV, CDR2 YYDKDF (reference sequence). This CDR3 has 14 amino acids.

Worth noting for this clonotype: A much larger clone differs from this one at a single base, so this may be a read error. The chain is built from TRBV6-6 and TRBJ2-4, with 13 bases matching TRBD2. Germline V gives CDR1 MNHNY, CDR2 SVGAGI (reference sequence). The length of the CDR3 is 16 residues. Here the CDR3 DNA reads TGTGCCAGCAAAAAAGGACTAGCGGGAGCCAAAAACATTCGGTACTTC. This gives the protein CASKKGLAGAKNIRYF.

Remarks on this clonotype: Since the CDR3 does not end with the conserved phenylalanine or tryptophan, this likely comes from a read error. The chain has TRBV19 and TRBJ1-5, with 9 bases fitting TRBD1. The CDR3 is 15 residues long. Losses at the gene ends were 4 bases for V and 6 bases for J; bases not matched to a gene: 7. CDR1 and CDR2 from the germline V gene are LNHDA and SQIVND (reference sequence). CDR3 DNA sequence: TGTGCCAGTAGTACAACGGGACAGGGAGGTCAGCCCCAGCATTAT. It translates to CASSTTGQGGQPQHY.

DNA of the CDR3: TGTGCCAGCACTCCAACCTATACAGGGGCTAGCTCCTACGAGCAGTACTTC. Translation gives CASTPTYTGASSYEQYF. The V gene is TRBV11-2, the J gene TRBJ2-7, with TRBD1 identical over 7 bases. The germline V gene encodes CDR1 SGHAT and CDR2 FQNNGV. After removal of 7 bases from V and 0 bases from J, the junction contained 15 bases not matched to a gene. The CDR3 is made up of 17 amino acids.

This clonotype has ten or more counts. This chain uses TRBV5-4 with TRBJ2-5; 9 positions match TRBD1. Germline values: CDR1 SGHNT, CDR2 YYREEE (reference sequence). This CDR3 has 16 residues. V was clipped by 4 bases and J by 5 bases; unmatched bases: 12. The CDR3: CASSPWTGDLGETQYF. The CDR3 DNA reads as TGTGCCAGCAGCCCCTGGACAGGGGATCTCGGTGAGACCCAGTACTTC.

A remark on this clonotype: Being one base from a much bigger clone, this may be a read error. V usage is TRBV5-6 and J usage is TRBJ2-1; D ambiguous. The CDR3 runs 12 residues. Germline lookup yields CDR1 SGHDT and CDR2 YYEEEE. V lost 6 bases to trimming and J lost 4 bases, with 8 bases between them. CDR3 amino acids: CASNISYNEQFF. The CDR3 DNA reads TGTGCCAGCAACATTAGTTACAATGAGCAGTTCTTC.

This clonotype has more than one count but fewer than ten. A read error may account for a junction end that differs from germline. V is TRBV11-2 and J is TRBJ2-5; D is undetermined. CDR1 SGHAT and CDR2 FQNNGV come from the germline V gene. The CDR3 loop spans 13 amino acids. This chain's CDR3 is CASSLSFLETQYF. The CDR3 bases are TGTGCTAGCAGCCTCAGCTTCTTGGAGACCCAGTACTTC.

On this clonotype: Sequence at one end of the junction differs from germline and may be a read error. V usage is TRBV11-2 and J usage is TRBJ2-4; weak D call: TRBD1 (6 bases). CDR1 and CDR2 from the germline V gene are SGHAT and FQNNGV. CDR3 length equals 15 residues. The DNA of the CDR3 is TGTGCCTGCGGCTTAGATGGTTGGGGGCGCGACATTCATTACTTC. Protein: CACGLDGWGRDIHYF.